What follows describes a single TCR beta chain. Its antigen is undetermined. The source of the sample is a study of T-cell memory formation after mild COVID-19. Background on the study: Each donor largely had its own TCR clusters.

General observations from the study: Contracting CD4+ clones were located mainly in CM and EM, and CD8+ clones in EMRA. Pre-infection memory already had some responding clones, implying cross-reactive memory joined.

The CDR3 is 17 amino acids. The V segment lost 6 bases and the J segment 1 base; nucleotides outside the gene matches: 13. CDR1 is MNHEY, CDR2 SVGAGI, per germline. TCRdb reprocessed the 5' RACE reads via MiXCR and lists one record per CDR3 protein. The profile shows roughly 480,000 distinct CDR3 sequences, around 25% of them singletons. Source material: PBMCs or a T cell subset sorted from them (not recorded which). The TCR was taken from an adult woman who had mild COVID-19 (a few samples of this study predate the infection). Cell type and time point are not known. The V gene is TRBV6-5, the J gene TRBJ1-1; TRBD1 matches 8 bases. The CDR3 DNA is TGTGCCAGCAGCTCGGCTCAGGGGGCTTTGGGGAACACTGAAGCTTTCTTT. Its protein is CASSSAQGALGNTEAFF.